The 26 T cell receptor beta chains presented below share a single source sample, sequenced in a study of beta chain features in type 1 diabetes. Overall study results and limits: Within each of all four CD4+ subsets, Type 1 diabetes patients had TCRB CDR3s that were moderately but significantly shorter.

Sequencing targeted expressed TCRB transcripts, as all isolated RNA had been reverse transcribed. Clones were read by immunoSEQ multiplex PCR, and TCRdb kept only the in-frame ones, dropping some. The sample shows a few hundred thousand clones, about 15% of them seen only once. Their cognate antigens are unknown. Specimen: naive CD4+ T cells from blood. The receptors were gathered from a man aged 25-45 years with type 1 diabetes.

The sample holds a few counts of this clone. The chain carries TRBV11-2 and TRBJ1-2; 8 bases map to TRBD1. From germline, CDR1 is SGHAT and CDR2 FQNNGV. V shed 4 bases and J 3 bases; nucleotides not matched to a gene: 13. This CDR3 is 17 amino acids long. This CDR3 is CASSSRTGSPVDYGYTF. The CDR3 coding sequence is TGTGCCAGCAGCTCAAGGACAGGGAGCCCCGTTGACTATGGCTACACCTTC.

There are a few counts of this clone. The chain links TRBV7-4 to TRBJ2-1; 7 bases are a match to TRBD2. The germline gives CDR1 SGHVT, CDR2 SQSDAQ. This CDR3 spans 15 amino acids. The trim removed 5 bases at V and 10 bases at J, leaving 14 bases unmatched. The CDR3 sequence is CASSHSAGLPQEQFF. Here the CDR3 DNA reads TGTGCCAGCAGCCATTCTGCGGGACTACCTCAGGAGCAGTTCTTC. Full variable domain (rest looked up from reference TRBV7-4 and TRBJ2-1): GAGVSQSPRYKVAKRGRDVALRCDSISGHVTLYWYRQTLGQGSEVLTYSQSDAQRDKSGRPSGRFSAERPERSVSTLKIQRTEQGDSAVYLCASSHSAGLPQEQFFGPGTRLTVL.

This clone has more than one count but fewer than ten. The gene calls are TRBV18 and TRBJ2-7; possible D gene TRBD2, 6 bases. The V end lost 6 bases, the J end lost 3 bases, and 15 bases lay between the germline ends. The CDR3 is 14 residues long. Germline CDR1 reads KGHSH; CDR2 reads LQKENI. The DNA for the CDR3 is TGTGCCAGCTCGGATCCGGGACTCGGCTACGAGCAGTACTTC. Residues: CASSDPGLGYEQYF.

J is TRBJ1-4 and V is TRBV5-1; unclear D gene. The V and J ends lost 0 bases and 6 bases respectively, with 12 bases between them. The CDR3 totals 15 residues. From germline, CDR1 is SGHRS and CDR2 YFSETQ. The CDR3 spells CASSLGAQPHEKLFF. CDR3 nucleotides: TGCGCCAGCAGCTTGGGAGCGCAGCCACATGAAAAACTGTTTTTT.

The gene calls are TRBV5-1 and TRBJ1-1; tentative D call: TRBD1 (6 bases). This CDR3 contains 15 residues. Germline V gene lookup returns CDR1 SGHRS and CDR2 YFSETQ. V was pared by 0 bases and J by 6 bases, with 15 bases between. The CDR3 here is CASSLVTGTPPEAFF. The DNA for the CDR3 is TGCGCCAGCAGCTTGGTTACAGGGACGCCCCCTGAAGCTTTCTTT.

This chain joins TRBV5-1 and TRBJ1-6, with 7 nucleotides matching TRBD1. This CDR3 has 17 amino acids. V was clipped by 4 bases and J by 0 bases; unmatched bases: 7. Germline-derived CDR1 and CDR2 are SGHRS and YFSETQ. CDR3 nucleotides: TGCGCCAGCAGCGCCCGGGACAGAGGCTCCTATAATTCACCCCTCCACTTT. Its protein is CASSARDRGSYNSPLHF.

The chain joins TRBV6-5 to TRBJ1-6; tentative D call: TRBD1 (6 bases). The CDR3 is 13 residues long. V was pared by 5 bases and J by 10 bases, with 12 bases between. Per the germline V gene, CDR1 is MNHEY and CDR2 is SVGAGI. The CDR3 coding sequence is TGTGCCAGCAGTGACATCAGGGGATCACCCCTCCACTTT. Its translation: CASSDIRGSPLHF.

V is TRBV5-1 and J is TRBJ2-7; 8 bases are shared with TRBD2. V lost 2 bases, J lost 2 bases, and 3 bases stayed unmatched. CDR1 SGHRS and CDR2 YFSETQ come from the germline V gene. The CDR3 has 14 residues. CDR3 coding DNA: TGCGCCAGCAGCTTCGTTAGCGGGACCTACGAGCAGTACTTC. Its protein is CASSFVSGTYEQYF.

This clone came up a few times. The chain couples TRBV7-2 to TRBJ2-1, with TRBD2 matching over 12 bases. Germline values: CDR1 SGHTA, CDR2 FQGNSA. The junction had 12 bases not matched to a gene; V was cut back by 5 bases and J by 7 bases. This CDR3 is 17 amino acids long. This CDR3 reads CASSPRQGLAGGNEQFF. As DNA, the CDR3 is TGTGCCAGCAGCCCTAGGCAGGGTCTAGCGGGGGGGAATGAGCAGTTCTTC.

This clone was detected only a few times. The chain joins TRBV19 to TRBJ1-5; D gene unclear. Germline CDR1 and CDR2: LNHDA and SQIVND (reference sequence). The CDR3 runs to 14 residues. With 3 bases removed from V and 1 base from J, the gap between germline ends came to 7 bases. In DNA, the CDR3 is TGTGCCAGTAGTATCACGGGGAGCAATCAGCCCCAGCATTTT. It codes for CASSITGSNQPQHF.

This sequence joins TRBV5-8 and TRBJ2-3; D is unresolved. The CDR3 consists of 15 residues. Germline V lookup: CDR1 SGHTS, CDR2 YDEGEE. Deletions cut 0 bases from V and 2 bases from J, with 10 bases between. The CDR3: CASSLVGAITDTQYF. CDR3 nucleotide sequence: TGTGCCAGCAGCTTGGTTGGAGCAATCACAGATACGCAGTATTTT.

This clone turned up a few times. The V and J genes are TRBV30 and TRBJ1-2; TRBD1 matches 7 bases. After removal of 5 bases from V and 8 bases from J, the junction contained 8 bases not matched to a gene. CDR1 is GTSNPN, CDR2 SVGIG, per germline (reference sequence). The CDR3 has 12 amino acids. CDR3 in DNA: TGTGCCTGGTATACCGGGACAGACGGCTACACCTTC. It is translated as CAWYTGTDGYTF.

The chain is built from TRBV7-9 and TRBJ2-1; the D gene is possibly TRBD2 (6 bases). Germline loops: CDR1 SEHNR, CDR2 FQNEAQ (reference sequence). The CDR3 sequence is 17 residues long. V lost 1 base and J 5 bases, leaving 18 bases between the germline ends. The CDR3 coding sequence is TGTGCCAGCAGCTTAGAATTCCGCCAGCGGGTGGACAATGAGCAGTTCTTC. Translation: CASSLEFRQRVDNEQFF. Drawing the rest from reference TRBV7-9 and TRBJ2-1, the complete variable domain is DTGVSQNPRHKITKRGQNVTFRCDPISEHNRLYWYRQTLGQGPEFLTYFQNEAQLEKSRLLSDRFSAERPKGSFSTLEIQRTEQGDSAMYLCASSLEFRQRVDNEQFFGPGTRLTVL.

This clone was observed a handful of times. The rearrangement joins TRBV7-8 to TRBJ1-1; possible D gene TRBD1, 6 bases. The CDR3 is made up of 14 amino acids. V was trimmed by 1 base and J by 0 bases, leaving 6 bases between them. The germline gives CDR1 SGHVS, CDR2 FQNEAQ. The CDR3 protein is CASSLDRVNTEAFF. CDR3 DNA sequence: TGTGCCAGCAGCTTAGACAGGGTGAACACTGAAGCTTTCTTT.

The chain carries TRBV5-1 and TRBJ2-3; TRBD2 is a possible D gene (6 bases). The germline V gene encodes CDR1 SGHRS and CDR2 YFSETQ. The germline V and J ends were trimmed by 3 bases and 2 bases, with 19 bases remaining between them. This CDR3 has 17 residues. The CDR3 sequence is CASSSLTAGKFTDTQYF. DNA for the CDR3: TGCGCCAGCAGCTCCCTCACGGCGGGGAAATTCACAGATACGCAGTATTTT.

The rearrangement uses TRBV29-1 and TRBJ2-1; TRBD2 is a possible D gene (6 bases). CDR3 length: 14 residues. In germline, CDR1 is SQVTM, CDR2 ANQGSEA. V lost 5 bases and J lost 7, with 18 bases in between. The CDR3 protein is CSVFGRGVVNEQFF. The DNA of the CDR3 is TGCAGCGTTTTCGGGAGAGGAGTGGTGAATGAGCAGTTCTTC.

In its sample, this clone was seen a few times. CDR3 nucleotides: TGTGCCAGCTCACCAACGGGGACAGGCAGCGAGCAGTACTTC. Its translation is CASSPTGTGSEQYF. The chain is built from TRBV18 and TRBJ2-7, with 8 bases that match TRBD1. The CDR3 has 14 residues. V shed 2 bases and J 6 bases; nucleotides not matched to a gene: 6. From germline, CDR1 is KGHSH and CDR2 LQKENI.

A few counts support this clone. The DNA of the CDR3 is TGTGCCAGCAGCTCCGGACAGCGCTACGAGCAGTACTTC. Its protein product is CASSSGQRYEQYF. The chain couples TRBV11-2 to TRBJ2-7; the D gene is possibly TRBD1 (6 bases). Trimming shortened V by 4 bases and J by 3 bases, and 10 bases separated the two germline ends. Germline V gene lookup returns CDR1 SGHAT and CDR2 FQNNGV. This CDR3 contains 13 residues.

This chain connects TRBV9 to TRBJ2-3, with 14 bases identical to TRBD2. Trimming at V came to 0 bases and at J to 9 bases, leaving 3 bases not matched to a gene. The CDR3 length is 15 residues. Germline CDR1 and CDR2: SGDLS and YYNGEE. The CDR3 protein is CASSVGGLAGDTQYF. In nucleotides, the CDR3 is TGTGCCAGCAGCGTAGGGGGACTAGCGGGAGACACGCAGTATTTT.

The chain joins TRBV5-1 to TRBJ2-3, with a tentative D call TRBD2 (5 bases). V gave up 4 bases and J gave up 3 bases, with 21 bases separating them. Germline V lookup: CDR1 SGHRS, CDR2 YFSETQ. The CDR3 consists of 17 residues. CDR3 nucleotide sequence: TGCGCCAGCAGCCCGTGGACCCAGCGGTCGGGGACAGATACGCAGTATTTT. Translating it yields CASSPWTQRSGTDTQYF.

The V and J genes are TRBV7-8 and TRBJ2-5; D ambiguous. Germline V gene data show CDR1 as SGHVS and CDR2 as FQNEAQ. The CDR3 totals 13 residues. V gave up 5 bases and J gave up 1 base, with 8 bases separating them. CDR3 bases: TGTGCCAGCAGCAGAGGTCGCCAAGAGACCCAGTACTTC. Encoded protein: CASSRGRQETQYF.

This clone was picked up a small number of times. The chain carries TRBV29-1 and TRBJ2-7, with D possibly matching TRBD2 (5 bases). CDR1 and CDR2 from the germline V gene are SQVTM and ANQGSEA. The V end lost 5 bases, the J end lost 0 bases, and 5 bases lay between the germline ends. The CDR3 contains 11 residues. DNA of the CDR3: TGCAGCGTTCTAGCCTCCTACGAGCAGTACTTC. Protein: CSVLASYEQYF.

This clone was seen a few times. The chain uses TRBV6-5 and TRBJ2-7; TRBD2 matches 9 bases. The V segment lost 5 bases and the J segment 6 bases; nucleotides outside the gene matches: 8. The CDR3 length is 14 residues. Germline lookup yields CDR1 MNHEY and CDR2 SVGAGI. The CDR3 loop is CASSVTSGRSEQYF. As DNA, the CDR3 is TGTGCCAGCAGTGTTACCAGCGGGAGGAGCGAGCAGTACTTC.

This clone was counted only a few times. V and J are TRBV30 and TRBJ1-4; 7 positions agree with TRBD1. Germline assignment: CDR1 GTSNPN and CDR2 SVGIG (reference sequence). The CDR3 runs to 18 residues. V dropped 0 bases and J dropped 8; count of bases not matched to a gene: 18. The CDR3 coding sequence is TGTGCCTGGAGTGTCCTCGACAGGGAGAAGGTCAATGAAGAAAAACTGTTTTTT. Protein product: CAWSVLDREKVNEEKLFF.

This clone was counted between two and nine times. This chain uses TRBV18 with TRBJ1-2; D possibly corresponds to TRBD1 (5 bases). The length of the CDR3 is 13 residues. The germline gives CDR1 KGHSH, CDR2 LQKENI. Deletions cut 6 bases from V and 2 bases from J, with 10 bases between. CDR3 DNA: TGTGCCAGCTCCGGGGGGATCAACTATGGCTACACCTTC. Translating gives CASSGGINYGYTF.

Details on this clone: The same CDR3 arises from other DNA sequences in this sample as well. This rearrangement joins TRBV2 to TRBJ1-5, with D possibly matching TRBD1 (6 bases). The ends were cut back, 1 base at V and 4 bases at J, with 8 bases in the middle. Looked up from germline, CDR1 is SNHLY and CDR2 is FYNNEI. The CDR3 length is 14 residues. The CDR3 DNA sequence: TGTGCCAGCAGTGAAGAGGGGGGGAATCAGCCCCAGCATTTT. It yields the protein CASSEEGGNQPQHF.